This T cell receptor (beta chain) was sequenced in a study of brain T cells in children with intractable seizures. General study results and limits: Pre- and post-surgery blood differed in depth, so pre-surgery absences may be undersampling.

Profiled with immunoSEQ multiplex PCR; TCRdb holds only in-frame clones, not every one. The top ten hold more than 3% of the sample, which has under 150,000 clones, approximately 94% seen once. Per germline, CDR1 LGHNA and CDR2 YNFKEQ. This CDR3 contains 14 residues. V gave up 0 bases and J gave up 4 bases, with 9 bases separating them. A remark on this clone: Its antigen remains unidentified.

The receptor was isolated from a boy younger than two with hemimegalencephaly and intractable seizures. The chain combines TRBV4-2 with TRBJ2-5; tentatively, D is TRBD2 (5 bases). The sample consisted of peripheral blood, taken at surgery. CDR3 in DNA: TGTGCCAGCAGCCAAGACCGGGGTGGAGAGACCCAGTACTTC. Amino acids: CASSQDRGGETQYF.